These T cell receptor beta chains were read from a single sample in a study of technical replicates of blood from a handful of donors. The protocol was immunoSEQ multiplex PCR, while the TCRdb copy is restricted to in-frame clones and leaves out a portion. This table holds over 85,000 clones, 85% to 95% found once. Sequenced sample: T cells isolated from PBMCs. These receptors originate from a human donor in good health. The CDR3 runs from the conserved cysteine through the conserved F or W. Each record gives: V gene, clone size, D gene, J gene, CDR3 protein, CDR3 DNA. D genes are given only for firm matches. Some rows mark clone size as missing; the rest say once, few, many or name a class of expanded clone.

TRBV6-5	.	TRBD2	TRBJ2-7	CASSWTSGHYEQYF	TGTGCCAGCAGTTGGACTAGCGGACACTACGAGCAGTACTTC
TRBV27	.	.	TRBJ1-5	CASSLRGQPQHF	TGTGCCAGCAGTTTACGGGGTCAGCCCCAGCATTTT
TRBV6-5	.	TRBD1	TRBJ1-1	CASSYSTGGYTEAFF	TGTGCCAGCAGTTACTCGACAGGGGGCTACACTGAAGCTTTCTTT
TRBV11-3	.	TRBD1	TRBJ2-7	CASSLEPSGTVFDEQYF	TGTGCCAGCAGCTTAGAGCCTTCCGGGACAGTCTTTGACGAGCAGTACTTC
TRBV6-4	.	TRBD2	TRBJ2-1	CASSEGRGGSGDNEQFF	TGTGCCAGCAGTGAGGGACGGGGCGGGAGTGGAGACAATGAGCAGTTCTTC
TRBV10-2	.	TRBD1	TRBJ1-1	CASTNRGQDTEAFF	TGCGCCAGCACTAACAGGGGTCAGGACACTGAAGCTTTCTTT
TRBV7-3	.	.	TRBJ2-7	CASSLDRSREQYF	TGTGCCAGCAGCTTAGATCGCAGTCGCGAGCAGTACTTC
TRBV7-8	.	TRBD1	TRBJ2-7	CASSLVGGQGNREQYF	TGTGCCAGCAGCCTAGTTGGGGGACAGGGGAATAGGGAGCAGTACTTC
TRBV29-1	.	.	TRBJ1-1	CSVVGQPNTEAFF	TGCAGCGTCGTCGGACAGCCGAACACTGAAGCTTTCTTT
TRBV28	.	TRBD1	TRBJ2-3	CASSSWTGGIADTQYF	TGTGCCAGCAGTTCCTGGACAGGGGGCATTGCAGATACGCAGTATTTT
TRBV7-9	.	.	TRBJ2-7	CASSAGPAVSYEQYF	TGTGCCAGCAGCGCCGGCCCAGCGGTTTCCTACGAGCAGTACTTC
TRBV6-5	.	.	TRBJ2-1	CASSYTRSSWVNEQFF	TGTGCCAGCAGTTACACCCGATCTAGCTGGGTAAATGAGCAGTTCTTC
TRBV4-1	.	.	TRBJ2-2	CASSQGGTLGAGELFF	TGCGCCAGCAGCCAAGGAGGGACACTGGGCGCCGGGGAGCTGTTTTTT
TRBV7-3	.	.	TRBJ2-2	CASSIQQGTSGELFF	TGTGCCAGCAGCATACAACAGGGAACCTCCGGGGAGCTGTTTTTT
TRBV4-1	.	.	TRBJ2-7	CASSQESSYWEQYF	TGCGCCAGCAGCCAAGAATCTAGTTATTGGGAGCAGTACTTC
TRBV11-3	.	TRBD1	TRBJ2-2	CASTPGGPWGSNTGELFF	TGTGCCAGCACCCCAGGGGGTCCCTGGGGGTCGAACACCGGGGAGCTGTTTTTT
TRBV4-2	.	TRBD2	TRBJ2-3	CASSQDRSGGPADTQYF	TGTGCCAGCAGCCAAGACCGTAGCGGGGGCCCCGCAGATACGCAGTATTTT
TRBV18	.	TRBD1	TRBJ2-7	CASSGQKTGVDEQYF	TGTGCCAGCTCAGGCCAAAAGACAGGGGTAGACGAGCAGTACTTC
TRBV9	once	.	TRBJ2-1	CASSVSGIFTYNEQFF	TGTGCCAGCAGCGTATCGGGAATCTTCACCTACAATGAGCAGTTCTTC
TRBV6-1	.	TRBD1	TRBJ2-6	CASSEWPGQGASGANVLTF	TGTGCCAGCAGTGAATGGCCGGGACAGGGGGCTTCTGGGGCCAACGTCCTGACTTTC
TRBV6-5	.	.	TRBJ1-4	CASSWAATNEKLFF	TGTGCCAGCAGTTGGGCAGCAACTAATGAAAAACTGTTTTTT
TRBV10-3	.	.	TRBJ2-7	CAISGYREIKSDFPYEQYF	TGTGCCATCAGTGGATACAGGGAAATTAAGAGCGATTTCCCCTACGAGCAGTACTTC
TRBV5-6	.	.	TRBJ1-4	CASSSFVQGTTNEKLFF	TGTGCCAGCAGCTCTTTCGTACAGGGAACAACTAATGAAAAACTGTTTTTT
TRBV18	.	TRBD1	TRBJ1-1	CASTGTGIVGNTEAFF	TGTGCCAGCACGGGGACAGGTATTGTGGGGAACACTGAAGCTTTCTTT
TRBV5-3	.	TRBD1	TRBJ1-2	CARSTDRYNYGYTF	TGTGCCAGAAGCACGGACAGGTATAACTATGGCTACACCTTC
TRBV29-1	.	.	TRBJ2-1	CSTRRGGDEQFF	TGCAGCACACGGAGGGGGGGAGATGAGCAGTTCTTC